The 26 T cell receptor beta chains in this list originate from one sample, sequenced in a study of blood T cell repertoires in COVID-19. Assay: immunoSEQ multiplex PCR; the TCRdb copy retains only in-frame clones and omits some. The top ten clones hold under 6.5% of a sample with 70,000 or so clones, 90% of them seen once. The specimen sequenced was peripheral blood. Source of these receptors: a woman between 18 and 29 years old with acute or convalescent COVID-19.

This rearrangement joins TRBV6-6 to TRBJ2-1, with D possibly TRBD2 on 6 matching bases. The V and J ends lost 6 bases and 9 bases respectively, with 12 bases between them. Germline assignment: CDR1 MNHNY and CDR2 SVGAGI (reference sequence). The CDR3 contains 12 residues. CDR3 sequence (DNA): TGTGCCAGCAGGATTGGGGGGAGTGAGCAGTTCTTC. Protein sequence: CASRIGGSEQFF.

The genes are TRBV5-1 and TRBJ1-1; no definite D call. Germline CDR1 is SGHRS and CDR2 is YFSETQ. CDR3 length: 14 amino acids. Trimming took 0 bases from V and 1 from J, leaving 7 bases between them. The CDR3 reads CASSLVFQNTEAFF. CDR3 DNA sequence: TGCGCCAGCAGCTTGGTTTTTCAGAACACTGAAGCTTTCTTT. Combining the CDR3 with reference TRBV5-1 and TRBJ1-1 gives the whole variable domain KAGVTQTPRYLIKTRGQQVTLSCSPISGHRSVSWYQQTPGQGLQFLFEYFSETQRNKGNFPGRFSGRQFSNSRSEMNVSTLELGDSALYLCASSLVFQNTEAFFGQGTRLTVV.

This chain uses TRBV29-1 with TRBJ1-2; TRBD1 aligns across 11 bases. The J segment lost 6 bases and the V segment lost 7 bases, leaving 4 bases of the junction unmatched. Germline V gives CDR1 SQVTM, CDR2 ANQGSEA. CDR3 size: 12 residues. This CDR3 is CSAGDRGDGYTF. CDR3 nucleotides: TGCAGCGCCGGGGACAGGGGGGATGGCTACACCTTC.

This clone was seen a handful of times. This sequence joins TRBV4-1 and TRBJ2-3; 10 positions agree with TRBD1. Unmatched junction bases numbered 8, after V lost 1 base and J lost 1 base. This CDR3 comprises 18 residues. Germline V CDR1 and CDR2: MGHRA, YSYEKL. CDR3 loop: CASSQVPYGTGGTDTQYF. As DNA, the CDR3 is TGCGCCAGCAGCCAAGTTCCGTATGGGACAGGGGGCACAGATACGCAGTATTTT.

This sequence joins TRBV6-6 and TRBJ1-2, with 8 bases that match TRBD1. Germline CDR1 and CDR2: MNHNY and SVGAGI (reference sequence). The CDR3 has 14 residues. V shed 5 bases, J shed 4 bases, and the junction held 6 bases outside the gene matches. The CDR3 DNA follows: TGTGCCAGCAGTATGGGGGACAGGTTCTATGGCTACACCTTC. As protein: CASSMGDRFYGYTF.

The V call is TRBV6-5, the J call TRBJ2-3; TRBD2 matches 7 bases. The CDR3 spans 16 residues. Trimming cost V 4 bases and J 1 base; bases outside gene matches: 8. Looked up from germline, CDR1 is MNHEY and CDR2 is SVGAGI. CDR3 loop: CASSSRESGGTDTQYF. DNA of the CDR3: TGTGCCAGCAGTTCCCGGGAAAGCGGGGGCACAGATACGCAGTATTTT.

The chain employs TRBV11-2 and TRBJ2-5; tentative D call: TRBD2 (6 bases). Germline loops: CDR1 SGHAT, CDR2 FQNNGV. The CDR3 is 15 residues long. V was trimmed by 2 bases and J by 3 bases, leaving 13 bases between them. The DNA of the CDR3 is TGTGCCAGCAGCTTAATGTTAGCGGATAAAGAGACCCAGTACTTC. As protein: CASSLMLADKETQYF.

The chain uses TRBV2 and TRBJ2-3, with 11 bases identical to TRBD2. This CDR3 region has 15 residues. Looked up from germline, CDR1 is SNHLY and CDR2 is FYNNEI. The ends lost 5 bases at V and 0 bases at J; junction bases unmatched: 1. The CDR3 is CASSSSGGSTDTQYF. CDR3 coding DNA: TGTGCCAGCAGTTCTAGCGGGGGGAGCACAGATACGCAGTATTTT.

J is TRBJ1-4 and V is TRBV19; 9 bases fit TRBD1. The CDR3 extends over 14 amino acids. The junction had 6 bases not matched to a gene; V was cut back by 7 bases and J by 6 bases. Germline V CDR1 and CDR2: LNHDA, SQIVND (reference sequence). The CDR3, as DNA: TGTGCCAGTAAGAACAGGGGGCGCGATGAAAAACTGTTTTTT. This translates into CASKNRGRDEKLFF.

Here the CDR3 DNA reads TGTGCCAGCAGCTTGGGCGGGCACACCGGGGAGCTGTTTTTT. It translates to CASSLGGHTGELFF. The V and J genes are TRBV7-2 and TRBJ2-2; D may be TRBD2 (5 bases). V was pared by 3 bases and J by 3 bases, with 8 bases between. CDR1 and CDR2 (germline): SGHTA, FQGNSA. The CDR3 contains 14 residues.

The chain has TRBV10-2 and TRBJ1-2, with 7 bases identical to TRBD1. This CDR3 spans 13 amino acids. Germline CDR1 and CDR2: WSHSY and SAAADI. The J segment lost 8 bases and the V segment lost 7 bases, leaving 10 bases of the junction unmatched. CDR3 residues: CASTSTGARGYTF. CDR3 nucleotide sequence: TGCGCCAGCACCTCAACAGGGGCTCGCGGCTACACCTTC.

The chain couples TRBV6-5 to TRBJ2-1, with 13 positions matching TRBD2. With 6 bases clipped from V and 6 bases from J, the junction kept 2 bases outside the gene matches. Germline CDR1 is MNHEY and CDR2 is SVGAGI. This CDR3 has 14 residues. CDR3 sequence: CASSGTSGVNEQFF. Here the CDR3 DNA reads TGTGCCAGCAGCGGGACTAGCGGGGTCAATGAGCAGTTCTTC.

The chain couples TRBV7-9 to TRBJ2-1; 16 bases match TRBD2. This CDR3 contains 17 residues. Per germline, CDR1 SEHNR and CDR2 FQNEAQ (reference sequence). The V segment lost 4 bases and the J segment 7 bases; nucleotides outside the gene matches: 7. This CDR3 is CASSWGTSGRALNEQFF. DNA of the CDR3: TGTGCCAGCAGCTGGGGGACTAGCGGGAGGGCATTGAATGAGCAGTTCTTC.

The V and J genes are TRBV20-1 and TRBJ1-4, with 10 nucleotides matching TRBD1. V shed 3 bases, J shed 7 bases, and the junction held 5 bases outside the gene matches. The CDR3 length is 14 residues. CDR1 is DFQATT and CDR2 is SNEGSKA in the germline V gene (reference sequence). The CDR3 loop is CSASPGQGSEKLFF. In DNA, the CDR3 is TGCAGTGCTAGTCCGGGACAGGGGAGTGAAAAACTGTTTTTT.

V gene TRBV13 combines with J gene TRBJ1-3, with D possibly being TRBD1 (5 bases). CDR1 is PRHDT, CDR2 FYEKMQ, per germline (reference sequence). V gave up 5 bases and J gave up 4 bases, with 24 bases separating them. This CDR3 has 18 residues. As DNA, the CDR3 is TGTGCCAGCAGCCCGAGCGAGGACAAGAACCGCCGAGGAAACACCATATATTTT. This sequence encodes CASSPSEDKNRRGNTIYF. The variable domain in full, with the rest retrieved from reference TRBV13 and TRBJ1-3, is AAGVIQSPRHLIKEKRETATLKCYPIPRHDTVYWYQQGPGQDPQFLISFYEKMQSDKGSIPDRFSAQQFSDYHSELNMSSLELGDSALYFCASSPSEDKNRRGNTIYFGEGSWLTVV.

Note on this clone: A junction boundary mismatches the germline segment, possibly from a read error. The chain combines TRBV5-4 with TRBJ2-6, with TRBD1 matching 9 bases. The germline V gene encodes CDR1 SGHNT and CDR2 YYREEE (reference sequence). CDR3 length: 14 amino acids. The CDR3: CASSRRDRVQRVAF. The DNA for the CDR3 is TGTGCCAGCAGCCGGAGGGACAGGGTCCAGCGGGTGGCTTTC.

The rearrangement links TRBV6-2 or TRBV6-3 to TRBJ2-7; 9 bases agree with TRBD2. The germline CDR1 and CDR2 sequences are MNHEY and SVGEGT. The ends lost 5 bases at V and 4 bases at J; junction bases unmatched: 6. This CDR3 region has 14 residues. CDR3 protein: CASSRGTSSYEQYF. The CDR3 DNA reads TGTGCCAGCAGTAGGGGGACTAGCTCATACGAGCAGTACTTC.

This clone has only one observation. V usage is TRBV3-1 (or the pseudogene TRBV3-2) and J usage is TRBJ1-5; D ambiguous. The CDR3 contains 13 residues. The V end was cut by 4 bases, the J end by 2 bases, with 6 bases between. CDR1 and CDR2 from the germline V gene are LGHDT and YNNKEL (reference sequence). This CDR3 reads CASSRSGNQPQHF. The CDR3 nucleotides are TGTGCCAGCAGCCGGTCGGGCAATCAGCCCCAGCATTTT.

The chain couples TRBV7-2 to TRBJ1-2, with TRBD1 identical over 9 bases. Trimming took 4 bases from V and 3 from J; bases not matched to a gene: 6. The length of the CDR3 is 15 residues. The germline gives CDR1 SGHTA, CDR2 FQGNSA. CDR3 bases: TGTGCCAGCAGCTACCCGGACAGGGGTGACTATGGCTACACCTTC. Its protein is CASSYPDRGDYGYTF.

In its sample, this clone was seen a few times. The chain employs TRBV5-4 and TRBJ1-4; 8 nucleotides agree with TRBD1. Germline V lookup: CDR1 SGHNT, CDR2 YYREEE (reference sequence). Trimming cost V 4 bases and J 4 bases; bases outside gene matches: 6. CDR3 length: 15 residues. The CDR3 here is CASSTGQGINEKLFF. CDR3 nucleotide sequence: TGTGCCAGCAGCACTGGACAGGGTATTAATGAAAAACTGTTTTTT.

The rearrangement joins TRBV7-9 to TRBJ2-2; the match to TRBD2 covers 9 bases. V was clipped by 11 bases and J by 6 bases; unmatched bases: 7. The germline gives CDR1 SEHNR, CDR2 FQNEAQ (reference sequence). CDR3 length: 13 amino acids. Here the CDR3 DNA reads TGTGCCTACTCGCGGGAGGGCGCCGGGGAGCTGTTTTTT. Translating gives CAYSREGAGELFF.

This rearrangement joins TRBV2 to TRBJ2-2; tentatively, D is TRBD1 (5 bases). The CDR3 contains 14 residues. Trimming took off 4 bases at V and 1 base at J, with 7 bases between the two ends. The germline V gene encodes CDR1 SNHLY and CDR2 FYNNEI. CDR3: CASSGQGNTGELFF. CDR3 DNA sequence: TGTGCCAGCAGTGGGCAGGGGAACACCGGGGAGCTGTTTTTT.

The CDR3 DNA sequence: TGTGCCAGCAGTAATCCCTCTGGAGGGGACTACGAGCAGTACTTC. The encoded protein is CASSNPSGGDYEQYF. The chain has TRBV5-4 and TRBJ2-7; the D gene is possibly TRBD2 (6 bases). From germline, CDR1 is SGHNT and CDR2 YYREEE (reference sequence). V was shortened by 5 bases and J by 3 bases, with 18 bases between the two germline ends. The CDR3 spans 15 residues. The full variable domain, completed using reference TRBV5-4 and TRBJ2-7, is ETGVTQSPTHLIKTRGQQVTLRCSSQSGHNTVSWYQQALGQGPQFIFQYYREEENGRGNFPPRFSGLQFPNYSSELNVNALELDDSALYLCASSNPSGGDYEQYFGPGTRLTVT.

V gene TRBV11-2 combines with J gene TRBJ2-5; TRBD2 agrees at 11 bases. Germline loops: CDR1 SGHAT, CDR2 FQNNGV. After removal of 3 bases from V and 4 bases from J, the junction contained 7 bases not matched to a gene. The length of the CDR3 is 16 residues. The CDR3 loop is CASSFIAGGPAETQYF. The CDR3, as DNA: TGTGCCAGCAGCTTTATAGCGGGAGGGCCTGCAGAGACCCAGTACTTC. The entire variable domain, with the rest obtained from reference TRBV11-2 and TRBJ2-5, is as follows: EAGVAQSPRYKIIEKRQSVAFWCNPISGHATLYWYQQILGQGPKLLIQFQNNGVVDDSQLPKDRFSAERLKGVDSTLKIQPAKLEDSAVYLCASSFIAGGPAETQYFGPGTRLLVL.

This chain links TRBV2 with TRBJ1-1, with D possibly matching TRBD1 (6 bases). V lost 6 bases to trimming and J lost 3 bases, with 11 bases between them. CDR1 and CDR2 from the germline V gene are SNHLY and FYNNEI. The CDR3 runs 13 residues. This CDR3 is CASRVQGYTEAFF. The CDR3 nucleotides read TGTGCCAGCAGGGTCCAGGGGTACACTGAAGCTTTCTTT.

The genes are TRBV5-1 and TRBJ2-5; 9 positions match TRBD1. The V and J ends lost 0 bases and 5 bases, in that order; junction bases with no gene match: 8. Germline CDR1 reads SGHRS; CDR2 reads YFSETQ. CDR3 length: 16 amino acids. This CDR3 is CASSLGSRTGEETQYF. CDR3 bases: TGCGCCAGCAGCTTGGGGTCGAGGACAGGGGAGGAGACCCAGTACTTC.